The entry below gives a single T cell receptor beta chain sequence along with its context. Its target is unknown. The germline gives CDR1 SGHAT, CDR2 FQNNGV. This CDR3 has 15 residues. Deletions cut 0 bases from V and 2 bases from J, with 10 bases between. TCRdb re-analyzed the PCR reads through MiXCR. The sample contains tens of thousands of clones, 24% of which appear only once. These data originate in a study of metastatic and nonmetastatic thyroid tumors. Study context: The study looked at repertoires side by side in blood and in tumor or nodule tissue from malignant and benign thyroid patients. Whole-study results and caveats: A significant increase in TCR beta diversity was reportedly seen in malignant thyroid tumors relative to benign nodules, in blood and tumor.

Ahead of thyroid surgery, no patient had received treatment of any kind. V usage is TRBV11-2 and J usage is TRBJ1-2; D remains unclear. Sequenced material: tumor tissue. The sequence derives from a female donor with papillary thyroid cancer or a benign thyroid nodule (not recorded which). Some clones in this sample may be carry-over from other donors' samples. The CDR3 region has the DNA TGTGCCAGCAGCTTAGAGGGAACGGGGAACTATGGCTACACCTTC. Its protein product is CASSLEGTGNYGYTF.